The 13 T cell receptor beta chains below come from one sample, sequenced in a study of CD8+ T cells in alopecia areata. TCR sequencing used cDNA made by reverse transcription of extracted RNA. Using immunoSEQ multiplex PCR, the repertoire was profiled, and TCRdb retains in-frame clones only, with some absent. The repertoire holds 200,000 to 250,000 clones, with 66% as singletons. As for treatment: oral pan-JAK inhibitor, 5-10 mg twice daily. Specimen: CD4+ T cells sorted from blood, collected at week 44, from a patient treated with tofacitinib. The receptors were gathered from a human donor with alopecia areata.

The chain recombines TRBV11-2 with TRBJ1-1, with 10 bases matching TRBD1. The CDR3 is made up of 14 amino acids. Germline CDR1 reads SGHAT; CDR2 reads FQNNGV. J gave up 6 bases and V 5 bases, and 6 bases lay outside the gene matches. CDR3 sequence reads: CASSLDRGDAEAFF. The CDR3 DNA reads as TGTGCCAGCAGCCTGGACAGGGGGGACGCTGAAGCTTTCTTT.

The V gene is TRBV28, the J gene TRBJ1-6; tentative D call: TRBD1 (5 bases). Trimming took off 6 bases at V and 6 bases at J, with 15 bases between the two ends. Looked up from germline, CDR1 is MDHEN and CDR2 is SYDVKM. The CDR3 runs 15 residues. As DNA, the CDR3 is TGTGCCAGCAGCTTACCTGGGGGGGGTAATTCACCCCTCCACTTT. Its translation is CASSLPGGGNSPLHF.

This clone was seen a few times. The genes are TRBV27 and TRBJ1-6; D is perhaps TRBD1 (6 bases). CDR1 is MNHEY and CDR2 is SMNVEV in the germline V gene (reference sequence). CDR3 length: 15 residues. The V gene lost 5 bases and the J gene lost 7 bases, with 15 bases spanning the gap. CDR3 in DNA: TGTGCCAGCAGTCCCCGTTGGCAGGGGAATTCACCCCTCCACTTT. It codes for CASSPRWQGNSPLHF.

This chain joins TRBV4-1 and TRBJ2-1, with TRBD2 matching over 7 bases. V dropped 1 base and J dropped 6; count of bases not matched to a gene: 6. The CDR3 extends over 15 amino acids. Germline loops: CDR1 MGHRA, CDR2 YSYEKL. The CDR3 reads CASSQVGGGINEQFF. The CDR3 bases are TGCGCCAGCAGCCAAGTGGGGGGAGGGATCAATGAGCAGTTCTTC.

The V and J genes are TRBV7-2 and TRBJ2-1; D not resolved. V shed 5 bases and J shed 5 bases, with 16 bases lying between them. The CDR3 loop spans 15 amino acids. The V gene's germline CDR1 is SGHTA and CDR2 FQGNSA. The CDR3 DNA reads TGTGCCAGCAGCCAACGGTCGGCCCGAGACAATGAGCAGTTCTTC. Amino acids: CASSQRSARDNEQFF.

This clone was recorded once. V gene TRBV5-1 combines with J gene TRBJ2-5, with TRBD1 identical over 8 bases. Losses at the gene ends were 6 bases for V and 5 bases for J; bases not matched to a gene: 12. The germline CDR1 and CDR2 sequences are SGHRS and YFSETQ. The CDR3 covers 15 residues. The CDR3 spells CASTPQGATFETQYF. The DNA for the CDR3 is TGCGCCAGCACTCCTCAGGGGGCGACGTTTGAGACCCAGTACTTC. The entire variable domain, with the rest obtained from reference TRBV5-1 and TRBJ2-5, is as follows: KAGVTQTPRYLIKTRGQQVTLSCSPISGHRSVSWYQQTPGQGLQFLFEYFSETQRNKGNFPGRFSGRQFSNSRSEMNVSTLELGDSALYLCASTPQGATFETQYFGPGTRLLVL.

This chain connects TRBV30 to TRBJ2-5; tentative D call: TRBD1 (7 bases). CDR3 length equals 15 residues. The germline CDR1 and CDR2 sequences are GTSNPN and SVGIG (reference sequence). V was pared by 1 base and J by 6 bases, with 18 bases between. CDR3 sequence reads: CAWSGQGGVSQTQYF. In DNA form, the CDR3 reads TGTGCCTGGAGTGGACAGGGAGGAGTTTCTCAGACCCAGTACTTC.

The rearrangement links TRBV30 to TRBJ2-2; 8 positions match TRBD1. This CDR3 is built from 17 residues. The ends lost 4 bases at V and 7 bases at J; junction bases unmatched: 17. In germline, CDR1 is GTSNPN, CDR2 SVGIG (reference sequence). CDR3 sequence: CAWNPGGQGAIGGELFF. CDR3 nucleotides: TGTGCCTGGAATCCAGGAGGGCAGGGGGCAATTGGCGGGGAGCTGTTTTTT. Full variable domain (missing parts from reference TRBV30 and TRBJ2-2): SQTIHQWPATLVQPVGSPLSLECTVEGTSNPNLYWYRQAAGRGLQLLFYSVGIGQISSEVPQNLSASRPQDRQFILSSKKLLLSDSGFYLCAWNPGGQGAIGGELFFGEGSRLTVL.

This chain connects TRBV10-2 to TRBJ1-1; D might be TRBD1 (5 bases). V was pared by 0 bases and J by 0 bases, with 11 bases between. CDR3 length: 16 amino acids. Germline V lookup: CDR1 WSHSY, CDR2 SAAADI. In DNA, the CDR3 is TGCGCCAGCAGTGAGTCCCAGGGCCTCATGAACACTGAAGCTTTCTTT. This sequence encodes CASSESQGLMNTEAFF.

The CDR3 protein is CASSGGQGLNEKLFF. CDR3 nucleotides: TGTGCCAGCAGCGGGGGACAGGGGCTGAATGAAAAACTGTTTTTT. The chain uses TRBV6-5 and TRBJ1-4, with 10 bases lining up with TRBD1. The V and J ends lost 6 bases and 5 bases, in that order; junction bases with no gene match: 6. The CDR3 sequence is 15 residues long. Germline CDR1 MNHEY, CDR2 SVGAGI.

This sequence joins TRBV29-1 and TRBJ2-2; D gene unclear. CDR3 length: 13 residues. Trimming took off 3 bases at V and 1 base at J, with 6 bases between the two ends. CDR1 SQVTM and CDR2 ANQGSEA come from the germline V gene. The CDR3 DNA reads as TGCAGCGTTGATCGGTTGAACACCGGGGAGCTGTTTTTT. Its translation is CSVDRLNTGELFF.

This clone was seen once. J is TRBJ1-2 and V is TRBV25-1; D uncertain. The ends were cut back, 5 bases at V and 2 bases at J, with 12 bases in the middle. The CDR3 runs to 14 residues. CDR1 and CDR2 from the germline V gene are MGHDK and SYGVNS. CDR3 coding DNA: TGTGCCAGCAGTTCCCCCGGGTCAAACTATGGCTACACCTTC. This encodes CASSSPGSNYGYTF.

The rearrangement joins TRBV25-1 to TRBJ2-1, with 8 bases matching TRBD1. The CDR3 is made up of 13 amino acids. The germline V gene encodes CDR1 MGHDK and CDR2 SYGVNS. Trimming took 2 bases from V and 9 from J; bases not matched to a gene: 3. CDR3 residues: CASSEPGGGEQFF. The CDR3, as DNA: TGTGCCAGCAGTGAACCAGGGGGCGGTGAGCAGTTCTTC.